The 31 T cell receptor beta chains below come from one sample, sequenced in a study of early T cells in non-severe SARS-CoV-2 infection. MiXCR, applied by TCRdb to the 5' RACE reads, yields one record per CDR3 protein. The sample has some 60,000 distinct CDR3 sequences, 8.9% seen once; the top ten hold under 20%. Sequencing was performed on whole blood. The receptors come from an adult who was a healthcare worker with PCR-confirmed SARS-CoV-2 infection or an uninfected control (not recorded which).

The V and J genes are TRBV3-1 and TRBJ2-3; 9 nucleotides line up with TRBD2. In germline, CDR1 is LGHDT, CDR2 YNNKEL (reference sequence). The CDR3 sequence is 15 residues long. V was clipped by 5 bases and J by 2 bases; unmatched bases: 5. The CDR3 sequence is CASSLRTSDTDTQYF. The CDR3 DNA reads TGTGCCAGCAGCTTAAGGACTAGCGACACAGATACGCAGTATTTT.

This clonotype showed up just a few times. The J gene is TRBJ2-1, the V gene TRBV29-1; D is unclear. The CDR3 totals 11 residues. V was cut by 8 bases and J by 7 bases, with 12 bases left in between. Looked up from germline, CDR1 is SQVTM and CDR2 is ANQGSEA. CDR3 sequence: CSLIWWNEQFF. DNA of the CDR3: TGCAGCTTGATTTGGTGGAATGAGCAGTTCTTC.

This clonotype has ten or more counts. The chain is built from TRBV28 and TRBJ1-5; D is perhaps TRBD1 (5 bases). V gave up 6 bases and J gave up 6 bases, with 12 bases separating them. Germline V gene lookup returns CDR1 MDHEN and CDR2 SYDVKM. This CDR3 contains 13 residues. CDR3 DNA: TGTGCCAGCAGCCGGGACGTGAGTCAGCCCCAGCATTTT. Its protein product is CASSRDVSQPQHF.

This clonotype has only a few counts. This chain joins TRBV20-1 and TRBJ2-1; 11 bases fit TRBD2. Looked up from germline, CDR1 is DFQATT and CDR2 is SNEGSKA (reference sequence). The trim removed 3 bases at V and 4 bases at J, leaving 5 bases unmatched. The CDR3 covers 15 residues. CDR3 region: CSARETSGRYNEQFF. The CDR3 DNA follows: TGCAGTGCTAGGGAAACTAGCGGGAGATACAATGAGCAGTTCTTC.

This clonotype was seen many times. The V call is TRBV29-1, the J call TRBJ2-7; a weak D match, TRBD1 (5 bases). The CDR3 loop spans 13 amino acids. Trimming removed 4 bases from V and 2 bases from J, with 12 bases in between. Germline V gives CDR1 SQVTM, CDR2 ANQGSEA. The CDR3 DNA follows: TGCAGCGTTGCGAAGGGGTTACCCTACGAGCAGTACTTC. This encodes CSVAKGLPYEQYF.

Relative to its sample, this clonotype is medium-sized (0.01 to 0.1%). As DNA, the CDR3 is TGCAGCGTTGTGGGGACAGGGGGCTACACCTTC. Protein: CSVVGTGGYTF. The rearrangement joins TRBV29-1 to TRBJ1-2; 9 bases match TRBD1. The CDR3 totals 11 residues. CDR1 is SQVTM and CDR2 is ANQGSEA in the germline V gene. Trimming cost V 4 bases and J 8 bases; bases outside gene matches: 2.

At least ten counts were recorded for this clonotype. The chain recombines TRBV4-3 with TRBJ2-7, with 14 bases aligning to TRBD2. The CDR3 loop spans 15 amino acids. V lost 4 bases and J lost 3; bases outside the gene matches: 2. Germline CDR1 reads LGHNA; CDR2 reads YSLEER. This CDR3 reads CASSPGLAGVYEQYF. The CDR3 DNA reads TGCGCCAGCAGCCCGGGACTAGCGGGAGTCTACGAGCAGTACTTC.

The sample holds many counts of this clonotype. CDR3 region: CASSFGTGSYEQYF. The DNA of the CDR3 is TGTGCCAGCAGCTTCGGGACAGGCTCCTACGAGCAGTACTTC. J is TRBJ2-7 and V is TRBV7-6; 8 nucleotides agree with TRBD1. Losses at the gene ends were 3 bases for V and 0 bases for J; bases not matched to a gene: 1. This CDR3 contains 14 residues. Germline-derived CDR1 and CDR2 are SGHVS and FNYEAQ.

This clonotype was counted ten times or more. This chain links TRBV14 with TRBJ2-7, with 11 bases fitting TRBD2. V lost 4 bases to trimming and J lost 0 bases; unmatched junction nucleotides: 2. The length of the CDR3 is 15 residues. The V gene's germline CDR1 is SGHDN and CDR2 FVKESK. CDR3 sequence reads: CASSPLAGDSYEQYF. The CDR3 DNA is TGTGCCAGCAGCCCACTAGCGGGAGACTCCTACGAGCAGTACTTC. The variable domain in full, with the rest retrieved from reference TRBV14 and TRBJ2-7, is EAGVTQFPSHSVIEKGQTVTLRCDPISGHDNLYWYRRVMGKEIKFLLHFVKESKQDESGMPNNRFLAERTGGTYSTLKVQPAELEDSGVYFCASSPLAGDSYEQYFGPGTRLTVT.

This clonotype came up a few times. The gene calls are TRBV19 and TRBJ2-7; D may be TRBD2 (5 bases). The CDR3 consists of 15 residues. The germline V and J ends were trimmed by 5 bases and 0 bases, with 14 bases remaining between them. Germline V gene data show CDR1 as LNHDA and CDR2 as SQIVND (reference sequence). The CDR3 DNA sequence: TGTGCCAGTAGTTTGGTGGGAGCCCCCTCCTACGAGCAGTACTTC. The encoded protein is CASSLVGAPSYEQYF.

This clonotype is medium-sized within its sample. This CDR3 reads CSATGTVLSGYTF. CDR3 bases: TGCAGCGCAACCGGGACGGTCCTCTCTGGCTACACCTTC. The chain uses TRBV29-1 and TRBJ1-2, with D perhaps matching TRBD1 (5 bases). Germline CDR1 reads SQVTM; CDR2 reads ANQGSEA. The V end was cut by 7 bases, the J end by 7 bases, with 19 bases between. The CDR3 is made up of 13 amino acids.

This clonotype was seen many times. The chain has TRBV28 and TRBJ2-7; 10 nucleotides agree with TRBD2. Looked up from germline, CDR1 is MDHEN and CDR2 is SYDVKM. This CDR3 has 15 amino acids. V lost 4 bases to trimming and J lost 7 bases; unmatched junction nucleotides: 10. The CDR3 here is CASSSLAGAVREQYF. In DNA form, the CDR3 reads TGTGCCAGCAGTTCCCTAGCGGGAGCGGTAAGGGAGCAGTACTTC.

Only a few counts were recorded for this clonotype. This chain links TRBV7-2 with TRBJ2-5; TRBD1 might be the D (5 bases). The germline V gene encodes CDR1 SGHTA and CDR2 FQGNSA. The CDR3 totals 14 residues. V was pared by 1 base and J by 5 bases, with 11 bases between. Written as DNA, the CDR3 is TGTGCCAGCAGCTTAGGAGCAGGGCCGGAGACCCAGTACTTC. It specifies CASSLGAGPETQYF.

In this sample, this clonotype turned up many times. V is TRBV4-3 and J is TRBJ2-2; 7 bases are a match to TRBD1. Trimming took 5 bases from V and 7 from J; bases not matched to a gene: 13. The CDR3 length is 16 residues. The germline V gene has CDR1 LGHNA and CDR2 YSLEER. Written as DNA, the CDR3 is TGCGCCAGCAGCGAAGCTAGGGGGCGCCGGAACGGGGAGCTGTTTTTT. It codes for CASSEARGRRNGELFF.

This clonotype has ten or more counts. The V and J genes are TRBV7-9 and TRBJ1-1, with a weak D call TRBD1 (5 bases). Deletions cut 5 bases from V and 3 bases from J, with 10 bases between. Germline V CDR1 and CDR2: SEHNR, FQNEAQ (reference sequence). CDR3 length: 13 residues. The DNA of the CDR3 is TGTGCCAGCAGCCAGGGAGTGGACACTGAAGCTTTCTTT. It yields the protein CASSQGVDTEAFF.

This clonotype occurred a few times. V and J are TRBV5-4 and TRBJ2-1; TRBD2 agrees at 15 bases. This CDR3 spans 17 amino acids. Germline V CDR1 and CDR2: SGHNT, YYREEE (reference sequence). Trimming removed 4 bases from V and 7 bases from J; junction bases left unmatched: 9. The CDR3 here is CASSPGGTSGRRNEQFF. Here the CDR3 DNA reads TGTGCCAGCAGCCCGGGAGGGACTAGCGGGAGGAGGAATGAGCAGTTCTTC.

This clonotype is labeled as medium-sized. The V call is TRBV6-5, the J call TRBJ2-2; TRBD2 aligns across 15 bases. This CDR3 has 23 residues. V shed 0 bases and J 4 bases; nucleotides not matched to a gene: 18. Germline-derived CDR1 and CDR2 are MNHEY and SVGAGI. The CDR3: CASSYSSFPGLAGGRLGTGELFF. The CDR3 nucleotides read TGTGCCAGCAGTTACTCTTCTTTTCCGGGACTAGCGGGAGGCCGCTTGGGCACCGGGGAGCTGTTTTTT.

Notes on this clonotype: Possible read error: a much larger clone is one base away. CDR3 in amino acids: CAIRTAGISGTDTQYF. The CDR3 DNA is TGTGCCATCAGGACGGCAGGGATTTCAGGCACAGATACGCAGTATTTT. This chain links TRBV10-3 with TRBJ2-3; D is possibly TRBD1 (5 bases). V was trimmed by 6 bases and J by 1 base, leaving 17 bases between them. The CDR3 is made up of 16 amino acids. In germline, CDR1 is ENHRY, CDR2 SYGVKD.

This clonotype came up many times. V usage is TRBV29-1 and J usage is TRBJ1-1; 8 nucleotides align to TRBD1. This CDR3 is 13 amino acids long. With V trimmed by 7 bases and J by 4 bases, 8 bases remained unmatched. In germline, CDR1 is SQVTM, CDR2 ANQGSEA. CDR3 sequence (DNA): TGCAGCGCAGACAGGGGAGGACGCACTGAAGCTTTCTTT. Encoded protein: CSADRGGRTEAFF.

This clonotype was observed many times. The rearrangement uses TRBV20-1 and TRBJ2-3; tentatively, D is TRBD1 (7 bases). V lost 7 bases, J lost 5 bases, and 10 bases lay in between. This CDR3 has 11 amino acids. Germline assignment: CDR1 DFQATT and CDR2 SNEGSKA (reference sequence). In DNA form, the CDR3 reads TGCAGTGGGAGGGGGCTAGATACGCAGTATTTT. It is translated as CSGRGLDTQYF.

The chain links TRBV18 to TRBJ2-7; the match to TRBD2 covers 11 bases. The CDR3 length is 14 residues. CDR1 and CDR2 from the germline V gene are KGHSH and LQKENI. V gave up 6 bases and J gave up 5 bases; unmatched junction bases: 6. CDR3 in DNA: TGTGCCAGCTCGCGACTAGCGGGAAGCGACGAGCAGTACTTC. Its protein is CASSRLAGSDEQYF.

This clonotype was seen a few times. The chain has TRBV12-3 or TRBV12-4 and TRBJ1-2; possible D gene TRBD1, 6 bases. The V end was cut by 7 bases, the J end by 6 bases, with 15 bases between. The CDR3 consists of 13 residues. CDR3 in amino acids: CASTTWGADGYTF. In DNA, the CDR3 is TGTGCCAGCACCACCTGGGGGGCGGATGGCTACACCTTC.

This chain uses TRBV29-1 with TRBJ2-1, with no clear D. V dropped 4 bases and J dropped 7 bases, with 5 bases sitting between them. The CDR3 extends over 10 amino acids. Germline values: CDR1 SQVTM, CDR2 ANQGSEA. The CDR3 reads CSVGQNEQFF. The CDR3 bases are TGCAGCGTTGGCCAGAATGAGCAGTTCTTC.

The chain carries TRBV5-1 and TRBJ1-1; TRBD1 might be the D (6 bases). V shed 1 base and J shed 5 bases, with 15 bases lying between them. The CDR3 has 15 residues. The germline V gene has CDR1 SGHRS and CDR2 YFSETQ. CDR3 in amino acids: CASSLPSTGSTEAFF. The CDR3 DNA reads TGCGCCAGCAGCTTGCCATCAACAGGGAGTACTGAAGCTTTCTTT.

This clonotype was observed at least ten times. The chain has TRBV3-1 and TRBJ2-7, with 9 bases fitting TRBD2. Trimming removed 1 base from V and 4 bases from J; junction bases left unmatched: 5. Germline assignment: CDR1 LGHDT and CDR2 YNNKEL (reference sequence). The CDR3 is made up of 15 amino acids. CDR3 DNA: TGTGCCAGCAGCCAAGTCTTAGCGGGAGAATACGAGCAGTACTTC. Residues: CASSQVLAGEYEQYF.

The chain links TRBV29-1 to TRBJ2-5, with 8 bases matching TRBD1. Trimming took 4 bases from V and 4 from J; bases not matched to a gene: 2. From germline, CDR1 is SQVTM and CDR2 ANQGSEA. The CDR3 extends over 12 amino acids. In DNA form, the CDR3 reads TGCAGCGTTGCAGGGGGCAGAGAGACCCAGTACTTC. It codes for CSVAGGRETQYF.

The rearrangement joins TRBV20-1 to TRBJ1-1; weak D call: TRBD1 (6 bases). Germline V gene data show CDR1 as DFQATT and CDR2 as SNEGSKA (reference sequence). The V gene lost 1 base and the J gene lost 0 bases, with 15 bases spanning the gap. This CDR3 has 16 amino acids. This CDR3 reads CSARVRGQPVNTEAFF. CDR3 bases: TGCAGTGCTAGAGTCAGGGGTCAACCTGTGAACACTGAAGCTTTCTTT.

In nucleotides, the CDR3 is TGTGCCAGCAGCGCCCCAGGGGGGAGGAACGAGCAGTACTTC. As protein: CASSAPGGRNEQYF. V usage is TRBV28 and J usage is TRBJ2-7, with TRBD1 as a possible D gene (7 bases). The CDR3 runs to 14 residues. Germline CDR1 reads MDHEN; CDR2 reads SYDVKM. V gave up 6 bases and J gave up 5 bases, with 17 bases separating them.

This chain connects TRBV11-2 to TRBJ1-1, with TRBD1 as a possible D gene (6 bases). V was clipped by 3 bases and J by 13 bases, with 18 bases between them. CDR3 length: 13 residues. Germline CDR1 SGHAT, CDR2 FQNNGV. The CDR3 is CASSFRQADTVFF. As DNA, the CDR3 is TGTGCCAGCAGCTTTCGACAGGCCGATACGGTTTTCTTT.

The sample holds many counts of this clonotype. The CDR3 sequence: CASRQPGQGVEQYF. The CDR3 DNA reads as TGTGCCAGCAGACAACCGGGACAGGGGGTGGAGCAGTACTTC. The J gene is TRBJ2-7, the V gene TRBV6-5; 11 nucleotides agree with TRBD1. The germline V gene encodes CDR1 MNHEY and CDR2 SVGAGI. The CDR3 runs 14 residues. With 6 bases clipped from V and 7 bases from J, the junction kept 8 bases outside the gene matches.

This clonotype has just a few counts. V and J are TRBV25-1 and TRBJ2-7; 7 bases are a match to TRBD1. CDR3 size: 15 residues. The germline V gene encodes CDR1 MGHDK and CDR2 SYGVNS. V lost 3 bases and J lost 12; bases outside the gene matches: 17. CDR3 nucleotide sequence: TGTGCCAGCAGTGACCCAACAGGGGACCTATCTGCTTCGTACTTC. The encoded protein is CASSDPTGDLSASYF.